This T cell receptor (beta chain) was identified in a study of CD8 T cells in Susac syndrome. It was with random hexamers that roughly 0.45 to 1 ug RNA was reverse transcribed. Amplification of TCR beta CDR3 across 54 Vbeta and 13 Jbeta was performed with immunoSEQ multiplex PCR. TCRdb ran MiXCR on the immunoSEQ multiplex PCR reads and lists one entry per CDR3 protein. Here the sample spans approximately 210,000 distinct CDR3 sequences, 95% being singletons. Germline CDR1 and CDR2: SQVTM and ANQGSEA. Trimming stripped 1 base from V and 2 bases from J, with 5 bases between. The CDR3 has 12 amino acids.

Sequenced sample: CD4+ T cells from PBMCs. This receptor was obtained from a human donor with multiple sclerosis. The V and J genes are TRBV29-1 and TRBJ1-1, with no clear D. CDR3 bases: TGCAGCGTTGAAGGCCACAACACTGAAGCTTTCTTT. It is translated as CSVEGHNTEAFF.